These 18 T cell receptor beta chains were all obtained from the same sample, sequenced in a study of cytomegalovirus exposure and HLA in healthy donors. The PCR had 60 Vbeta and 13 Jbeta primers. The method was immunoSEQ multiplex PCR; TCRdb's version includes in-frame clones alone and lacks a portion of them. The repertoire holds approximately 100,000 clones, under 80% seen once, with around a tenth in the top ten. Sequencing was performed on PBMCs. The receptors were sampled from a woman aged 18 to 35 in good health and CMV-seropositive.

J is TRBJ1-1 and V is TRBV5-8; D not certain. This CDR3 is 14 amino acids long. Trimming removed 4 bases at V and 4 bases at J, with 14 bases between. Germline-derived CDR1 and CDR2 are SGHTS and YDEGEE. DNA of the CDR3: TGTGCCAGCAGCACTGGGAGGGTGGCCACTGAAGCTTTCTTT. Residues: CASSTGRVATEAFF.

V is TRBV11-2 and J is TRBJ2-3; 8 positions agree with TRBD2. V shed 1 base and J 2 bases; nucleotides not matched to a gene: 5. The CDR3 covers 16 residues. The V gene's germline CDR1 is SGHAT and CDR2 FQNNGV. CDR3 bases: TGTGCCAGCAGCTTAGGTCAGCGGGGGATCACAGATACGCAGTATTTT. The encoded protein is CASSLGQRGITDTQYF.

The CDR3 DNA reads as TGTGCCAGCAGTTTATTGGGGGCAGGACAAGAGACCCAGTACTTC. Translation gives CASSLLGAGQETQYF. The rearrangement links TRBV28 to TRBJ2-5; the D gene is possibly TRBD1 (6 bases). This CDR3 has 15 residues. Trimming pared 1 base from V and 2 bases from J, leaving 11 bases between. Germline V CDR1 and CDR2: MDHEN, SYDVKM.

V usage is TRBV19 and J usage is TRBJ2-2, with D maybe TRBD2 (6 bases). With 6 bases removed from V and 3 bases from J, the gap between germline ends came to 11 bases. The CDR3 consists of 14 residues. From germline, CDR1 is LNHDA and CDR2 SQIVND (reference sequence). The CDR3 reads CASRGGRHTGELFF. The CDR3 nucleotides read TGTGCCAGTAGGGGAGGACGGCACACCGGGGAGCTGTTTTTT.

This clone has a handful of counts. With only one base between it and a far larger clone, this is likely a read error. Other nucleotide sequences from this sample produce the same CDR3. The chain joins TRBV7-9 to TRBJ1-1; tentatively, D is TRBD1 (5 bases). Germline V gene sequence: CDR1 SEHNR, CDR2 FQNEAQ (reference sequence). The CDR3 is 15 amino acids. The chain's CDR3 is CASSYYKGWVTEAFF. Written as DNA, the CDR3 is TGTGCGAGCAGCTACTACAAGGGGTGGGTCACTGAAGCTTTCTTT.

V and J are TRBV19 and TRBJ1-1, with 8 bases that match TRBD1. CDR1 and CDR2 from the germline V gene are LNHDA and SQIVND (reference sequence). CDR3 length: 13 residues. The V segment lost 5 bases and the J segment 3 bases; nucleotides outside the gene matches: 2. CDR3 sequence (DNA): TGTGCCAGTAGTCCAGGGGGCTACACTGAAGCTTTCTTT. It is translated as CASSPGGYTEAFF.

CDR3 sequence (DNA): TGCGCCAGCAGCGCTCCGGGACACAACACTGAAGCTTTCTTT. Translated: CASSAPGHNTEAFF. J is TRBJ1-1 and V is TRBV5-1; perhaps TRBD1 as D (6 bases). The germline V and J ends were trimmed by 4 bases and 2 bases, with 12 bases remaining between them. There are 14 residues in the CDR3. CDR1 is SGHRS, CDR2 YFSETQ, per germline. Complete variable domain (other parts from reference TRBV5-1 and TRBJ1-1): KAGVTQTPRYLIKTRGQQVTLSCSPISGHRSVSWYQQTPGQGLQFLFEYFSETQRNKGNFPGRFSGRQFSNSRSEMNVSTLELGDSALYLCASSAPGHNTEAFFGQGTRLTVV.

The gene calls are TRBV19 and TRBJ2-5; TRBD1 matches 8 bases. J lost 6 bases, V lost 3 bases, and 6 bases had no gene match. The CDR3 runs to 14 residues. Germline V gene data show CDR1 as LNHDA and CDR2 as SQIVND (reference sequence). CDR3 sequence (DNA): TGTGCCAGTAGTATTTCTCAGGGGGCGAAGACCCAGTACTTC. Translating gives CASSISQGAKTQYF.

V is TRBV18 and J is TRBJ1-5, with TRBD1 matching over 7 bases. The CDR3 is 16 amino acids. In germline, CDR1 is KGHSH, CDR2 LQKENI. J gave up 0 bases and V 4 bases, and 6 bases lay outside the gene matches. The CDR3 protein is CASSLVQGDSNQPQHF. The CDR3 region has the DNA TGTGCCAGCTCACTTGTGCAGGGGGATAGCAATCAGCCCCAGCATTTT.

The V call is TRBV13, the J call TRBJ1-2, with D maybe TRBD1 (5 bases). The CDR3 loop spans 14 amino acids. Trimming removed 5 bases from V and 6 bases from J, with 16 bases in between. Germline CDR1 reads PRHDT; CDR2 reads FYEKMQ (reference sequence). This CDR3 reads CASSLQTGTNGYTF. The CDR3, as DNA: TGTGCCAGCAGCCTCCAGACCGGGACTAATGGCTACACCTTC.

The V call is TRBV30, the J call TRBJ1-1; tentative D call: TRBD1 (6 bases). This CDR3 has 15 amino acids. Germline CDR1 GTSNPN, CDR2 SVGIG (reference sequence). Trimming took 0 bases from V and 3 from J, leaving 14 bases between them. The CDR3 sequence: CAWSVRRGGDTEAFF. CDR3 nucleotides: TGTGCCTGGAGTGTACGGAGAGGGGGAGACACTGAAGCTTTCTTT.

This clone was seen only a few times. The chain is built from TRBV15 and TRBJ2-1; 11 positions match TRBD2. V gave up 6 bases and J gave up 0 bases; unmatched junction bases: 13. This CDR3 has 19 amino acids. Germline V lookup: CDR1 LNHNV, CDR2 YYDKDF (reference sequence). Here the CDR3 reads CATSHTGLAVLSSYNEQFF. The CDR3 coding sequence is TGTGCCACCAGTCACACGGGACTAGCGGTCTTAAGCTCCTACAATGAGCAGTTCTTC.

The chain recombines TRBV28 with TRBJ1-4; TRBD1 agrees at 7 bases. V lost 6 bases, J lost 4 bases, and 5 bases stayed unmatched. The CDR3 covers 14 residues. Germline CDR1 is MDHEN and CDR2 is SYDVKM. The CDR3 DNA reads TGTGCCAGCAGCCGGGACAGCCTTAATGAAAAACTGTTTTTT. It encodes CASSRDSLNEKLFF. Filled out from reference TRBV28 and TRBJ1-4, the complete variable domain reads DVKVTQSSRYLVKRTGEKVFLECVQDMDHENMFWYRQDPGLGLRLIYFSYDVKMKEKGDIPEGYSVSREKKERFSLILESASTNQTSMYLCASSRDSLNEKLFFGSGTQLSVL.

This clone was detected a few times. This chain links TRBV5-4 with TRBJ2-7; D perhaps matches TRBD1 (7 bases). From germline, CDR1 is SGHNT and CDR2 YYREEE (reference sequence). The CDR3 spans 17 residues. Between the trimmed V and J ends, which lost 4 bases and 4 bases, there was a span of 24 bases. CDR3 sequence: CASSNLASTGRRYEQYF. Here the CDR3 DNA reads TGTGCCAGCAGCAACCTGGCCTCGACAGGGAGGCGGTACGAGCAGTACTTC.

V gene TRBV6-5 combines with J gene TRBJ2-7, with 8 bases matching TRBD1. Per the germline V gene, CDR1 is MNHEY and CDR2 is SVGAGI. This CDR3 has 14 residues. The trim removed 9 bases at V and 0 bases at J, leaving 7 bases unmatched. The CDR3 spells CASRIGQGSYEQYF. Here the CDR3 DNA reads TGTGCCAGTAGAATTGGACAGGGCTCCTACGAGCAGTACTTC.

This chain connects TRBV28 to TRBJ1-1; 8 nucleotides match TRBD1. CDR1 MDHEN and CDR2 SYDVKM come from the germline V gene. The trim removed 6 bases at V and 1 base at J, leaving 10 bases unmatched. The CDR3 has 16 amino acids. CDR3 nucleotide sequence: TGTGCCAGCAGCCCCCACCCGACAGGGGCGAACACTGAAGCTTTCTTT. Translating gives CASSPHPTGANTEAFF.

The chain recombines TRBV21-1 with TRBJ2-1; the table's D call TRBD2 went unverified against the DNA. TRBV21-1 is a documented pseudogene. The CDR3 covers 16 residues. The CDR3 protein is CASSKALAGGHNEQFF. The CDR3 DNA reads TGTGCCAGCAGCAAAGCGCTAGCGGGGGGCCACAATGAGCAGTTCTTC.

The chain has TRBV6-8 and TRBJ2-1, with 8 bases identical to TRBD1. The germline CDR1 and CDR2 sequences are MNHGY and SAAAGT. The trim removed 1 base at V and 5 bases at J, leaving 10 bases unmatched. The CDR3 consists of 17 residues. CDR3 coding DNA: TGTGCCAGCAGTTACTTCCCCAGGGGGCTGTGGGACAATGAGCAGTTCTTC. It encodes CASSYFPRGLWDNEQFF.